Listed here is a single T cell receptor (beta chain). Antigen: not known. A much bigger clone sits one base away, suggesting this may be a read error. V lost 8 bases and J 5 bases, leaving 9 bases between the germline ends. The CDR3 extends over 11 amino acids. CDR1 and CDR2 (germline): SNHLY, FYNNEI. PBMCs were isolated by Ficoll-Paque density gradient centrifugation, using roughly 10 ml of fresh peripheral blood as the starting material. For repertoire sequencing, the TCR beta CDR3 regions were amplified from RNA transcripts. RT-PCR with HTBI primers came first, then second-round multiplex PCR. TCRdb ran MiXCR on the multiplex PCR reads and lists one entry per CDR3 protein. The sample shows roughly 700,000 distinct CDR3 sequences, roughly 40% of them seen only once. The data originate from a study of Graves' ophthalmopathy and Graves' hyperthyroidism. Study summary: Before any treatment was given, at initial diagnosis, peripheral blood was collected. Whole-study findings and limits: A 13-signature model separated ophthalmopathy from stable hyperthyroidism, reaching approximately 88% sensitivity and less than 82% specificity cross-validated.

This chain uses TRBV2 with TRBJ2-5; the D is unclear. The TCR sequence derives from an adult man with Graves' ophthalmopathy. What was sequenced was peripheral blood. CDR3 bases: TGTGCCAGCCAGGATTGGGAGACCCAGTACTTC. Residues: CASQDWETQYF.